This TCR beta chain originates from a study of regulatory T cells in long-lasting Graves disease (dated by TCRdb to about 2021). A note on the overall study: Persistent Graves' disease meant more than 5 years of antithyroid drug treatment with TSH receptor autoantibodies that stayed positive. Persistent Graves' disease patients were compared with newly diagnosed Graves' disease patients by peripheral blood TCR sequencing and RNA sequencing. The study was conducted in China and was registered as a clinical trial. A total of roughly 35 samples were covered by TCR sequencing, comprising some 13 persistent and around 20 newly diagnosed Graves' disease patients. Persistent Graves' disease patients in the clinical cohort had taken antithyroid drugs for 9 to 11 years on average.

Overall study outcomes, separate from this receptor: The authors acknowledged the small sample size as a limitation that may reduce accuracy. More public clonotypes were shared among persistent patients (roughly 2,900) than among newly diagnosed patients (roughly 1,000). Compared with newly diagnosed patients, persistent Graves' disease patients had lower TCR Shannon entropy and fewer highly expanded clones, which suggests clonal expansion. Persistent disease showed preferential use of TRBV28, TRBJ1-2 and TRBJ2-5, whereas newly diagnosed disease favored TRBV20-1 and TRBJ2-1. Sequencing and analysis were restricted to the TCR beta chain. The study examined only peripheral blood because the primary lesion, thyroid tissue, could not be accessed.

As encoded in the germline V gene, CDR1 is LGHNA while CDR2 is YSLEER. Unmatched junction bases come to 2, with V trimmed by 0 bases and J by 4 bases. From the cysteine through the phenylalanine, the CDR3 covers 14 amino acids. The entry retains the CDR3 DNA only, 42 bases that are in frame from base 1. Regarding this clonotype: Its antigen remains undetermined. Qualities for individual bases were not recorded, and no much larger clone is one base off.

In the paper's terms, the time point label means: persistent/refractory GD, antithyroid drugs over 5 years with positive TRAb. For both TCR sequencing and RNA sequencing, RNA was extracted from PBMCs in TRIzol. The diagnosis of Graves' disease followed American Thyroid Association guidelines. Recruitment of patients was carried out at an endocrinology department in Xi'an, China. Each patient gave 7 to 9.5 milliliters of peripheral blood, collected in an EDTA anticoagulant tube. Ficoll Paque Plus density gradient separation was used to isolate PBMCs, and no further T cell sorting was done. An Agilent 2100 Bioanalyzer and agarose gel were used to assess RNA quality, and a NanoDrop 2000 was used to measure RNA concentration. The library was produced with multiplex PCR. This sample was sequenced with an Illumina HiSeq 4000. iRepertoire HTBI primers and Arm-PCR amplification of CDR3 regions were used to construct TCR beta libraries. Before sequencing, the PCR products went through gel purification. In the source study's methods: Across samples, 60 to 75 TRBV and 13 to 15 TRBJ segments were identified and used for gene usage analysis of CDR3 amino acid clonotypes. COPE and FqMerger were used to merge filtered high-quality paired reads into contigs. BLAST was used to align contigs to the IMGT TRBV, TRBD and TRBJ reference genes, and CDR3 was defined following IMGT. Highly expanded clones were defined as clonotypes with a frequency above 0.1%. Repertoire diversity was measured by Shannon entropy, and V-J evenness by the Gini coefficient. A clonotype was considered public if more than one individual shared it. TCRdb reprocessed the public reads (quality trimming at Q25 with fastp, clone calling with MiXCR) and kept in-frame beta chains. One record per CDR3 amino acid sequence lists the most common genes and DNA. For this entry, the V and J calls and clone size follow TCRdb and not the study's own pipeline. The sample table records approximately 400,000 distinct CDR3 sequences; more than 20% of these occur just once. The ten biggest clones cover around 20% of the sample.

The rearrangement combines TRBV4-3 with TRBJ1-1; 7 nucleotides in the junction match TRBD1. The receptor was derived from a female donor with Graves disease. This material consisted of peripheral blood mononuclear cells (PBMCs), taken when the disease was refractory, from a patient treated with antithyroid drugs. CDR3 reads: CASSQEAGGTEAFF. The nucleotide sequence is TGCGCCAGCAGCCAAGAGGCAGGGGGCACTGAAGCTTTCTTT.